This T cell receptor beta chain derives from a study of blood T cell repertoires in COVID-19. On the study more broadly: Sites in the United States, Italy and Spain provided acute and convalescent COVID-19 samples. In each case, the material was cDNA or gDNA derived from T cells, B-cell-depleted T cells, or PBMCs.

Original processing notes: Nucleated cell counts were estimated from reference gene primer amplification. Clones were sequenced by immunoSEQ multiplex PCR, and TCRdb holds only the in-frame ones, with some missing. The DNA gave D and trimming, while V, J and clone size come from that table. This table holds hundreds of thousands of clones, approximately 85% found once. V dropped 9 bases and J dropped 0; count of bases not matched to a gene: 6. Germline loops: CDR1 SGHRS, CDR2 YFSETQ. The CDR3 has 14 residues. The receptor's source is a human donor in a cohort sampled during active COVID-19. The chain uses TRBV5-1 and TRBJ2-1; 7 bases match TRBD1. The source material was peripheral blood. The CDR3 region is CATYRDSSYNEQFF. For the CDR3, the DNA is TGCGCCACCTACCGGGACAGCTCCTACAATGAGCAGTTCTTC.